A selection of T cell receptor beta chains follows, all from one sample in a study of blood T cell repertoires in COVID-19. Data came from immunoSEQ multiplex PCR; TCRdb stores just in-frame clones and leaves some out. The sample contains 470,000 or so clones, more than 85% of which appear only once. The sample consisted of peripheral blood. These receptors all come from a woman in her 30s with acute or convalescent COVID-19. Each CDR3 is given with its conserved first and last residue. The order of the fields is clone size, J gene, D gene, V gene, CDR3 DNA, CDR3 protein. A D gene is named only where the DNA matches it firmly. Rows may omit the clone size; those that give it use once, few, many or a size class.

>NA|TRBJ2-5|TRBD1|TRBV6-8
TGTGCCAGCAAATCCACAGGGGGTCGGGAGACCCAGTACTTC
CASKSTGGRETQYF
>few|TRBJ1-1|NA|TRBV7-9
TGTGCCAGCAGCTTAGACGGCGGGGATGAAGCTTTCTTT
CASSLDGGDEAFF
>NA|TRBJ2-3|NA|TRBV4-1
TGCGCCAGCAGAGGGAGGACGTCTAGCACAGATACGCAGTATTTT
CASRGRTSSTDTQYF
>NA|TRBJ2-1|TRBD1|TRBV5-4
TGTGCCAGCAGCTACCCGAGGGGGCCCGTCCAGCAGTTCTTC
CASSYPRGPVQQFF
>NA|TRBJ2-7|TRBD1|TRBV7-8
TGTGCCAGCAGCGGAACAGGGGCCCAGGTCTACGAGCAGTACTTC
CASSGTGAQVYEQYF
>NA|TRBJ1-1|NA|TRBV5-1
TGCGCCAGCAGCTTGGCTAACAGACTAAATGAAGCTTTCTTT
CASSLANRLNEAFF
>few|TRBJ2-7|NA|TRBV18
TGTGCCAGCTCGCACGGGACATCCTACGAGCAGTACTTC
CASSHGTSYEQYF
>NA|TRBJ1-1|TRBD1|TRBV2
TGTGCCAGCAGTAGAAACAGGGGGCGCGTAGTAGGGATCACTGAAGCTTTCTTT
CASSRNRGRVVGITEAFF
>NA|TRBJ1-6|TRBD1|TRBV5-1
TGCGCCAGCAGCTCGATGAGGACAGGGGCGACCCCTTCACCCCTCCACTTT
CASSSMRTGATPSPLHF
>NA|TRBJ2-1|NA|TRBV10-3
TGTGCCTCGACAGATAATCCCTACAATGAGCAGTTCTTC
CASTDNPYNEQFF